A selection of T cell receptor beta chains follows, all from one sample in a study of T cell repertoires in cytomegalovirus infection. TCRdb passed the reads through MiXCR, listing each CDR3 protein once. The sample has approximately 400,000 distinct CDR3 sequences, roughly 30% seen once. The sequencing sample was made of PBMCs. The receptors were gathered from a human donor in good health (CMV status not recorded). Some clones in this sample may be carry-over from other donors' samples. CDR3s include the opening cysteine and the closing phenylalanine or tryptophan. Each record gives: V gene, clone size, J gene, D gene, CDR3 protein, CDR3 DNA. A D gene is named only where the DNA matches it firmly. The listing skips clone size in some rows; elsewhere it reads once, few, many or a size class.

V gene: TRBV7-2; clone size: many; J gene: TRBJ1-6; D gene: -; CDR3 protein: CASSLPFGRMNSPLHF; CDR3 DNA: TGTGCCAGCAGCTTACCTTTCGGCAGAATGAATTCACCCCTCCACTTT
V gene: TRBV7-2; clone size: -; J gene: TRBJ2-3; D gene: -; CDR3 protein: CASTKGTTDTQYF; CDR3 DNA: TGTGCCAGCACCAAGGGGACCACAGATACGCAGTATTTT
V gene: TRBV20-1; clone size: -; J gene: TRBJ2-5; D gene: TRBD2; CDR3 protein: CSASKLAGAGETQYF; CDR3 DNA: TGCAGTGCTAGTAAACTAGCGGGGGCGGGAGAGACCCAGTACTTC
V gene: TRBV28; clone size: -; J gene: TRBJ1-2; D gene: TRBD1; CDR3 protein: CASSPGDRGRSGYTF; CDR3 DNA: TGTGCCAGCAGTCCCGGGGACAGGGGCCGTAGTGGCTACACCTTC
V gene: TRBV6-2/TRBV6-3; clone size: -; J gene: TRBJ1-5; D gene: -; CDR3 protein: CASSQDLGLGSNQPQHF; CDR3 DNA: TGTGCCAGCAGCCAAGACTTGGGGCTGGGGAGCAATCAGCCCCAGCATTTT
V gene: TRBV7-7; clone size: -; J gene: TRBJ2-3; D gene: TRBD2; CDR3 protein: CASSPGLADTDTQYF; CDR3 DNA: TGTGCTAGCAGCCCGGGACTAGCGGACACAGATACGCAGTATTTT
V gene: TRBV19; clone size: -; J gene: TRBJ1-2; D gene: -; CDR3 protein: CASSSLLGQTIPYGYTF; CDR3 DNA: TGTGCCAGTAGTTCACTCCTCGGACAAACAATCCCATATGGCTACACCTTC
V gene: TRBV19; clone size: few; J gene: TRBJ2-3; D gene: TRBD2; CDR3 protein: CASSIGGGTGGDTQYF; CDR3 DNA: TGTGCCAGTAGTATAGGGGGGGGGACCGGAGGAGATACGCAGTATTTT
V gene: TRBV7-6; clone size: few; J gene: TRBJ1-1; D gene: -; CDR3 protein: CASSSVGGLGGISEAFF; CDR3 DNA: TGTGCCAGCAGCTCCGTGGGGGGGCTGGGCGGCATATCTGAAGCTTTCTTT
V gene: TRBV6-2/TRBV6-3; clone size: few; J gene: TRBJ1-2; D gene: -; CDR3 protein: CASRGDGEIYGYTF; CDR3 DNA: TGTGCCAGCAGGGGGGACGGGGAGATTTATGGCTACACCTTC
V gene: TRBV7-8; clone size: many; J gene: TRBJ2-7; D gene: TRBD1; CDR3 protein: CASSFPGDRGYSYEQYF; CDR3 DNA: TGTGCCAGCAGCTTTCCCGGAGACAGGGGTTACTCCTACGAGCAGTACTTC
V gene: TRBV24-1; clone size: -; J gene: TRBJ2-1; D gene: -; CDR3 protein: CATSAVADYNEQFF; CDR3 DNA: TGTGCCACCAGTGCAGTAGCGGATTACAATGAGCAGTTCTTC
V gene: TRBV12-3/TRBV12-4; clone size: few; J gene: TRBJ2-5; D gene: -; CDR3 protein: CASGGVQETQYF; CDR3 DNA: TGTGCCAGCGGGGGTGTTCAAGAGACCCAGTACTTC
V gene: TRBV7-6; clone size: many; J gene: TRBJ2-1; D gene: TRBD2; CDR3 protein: CASSLGTGGPIGDEQFF; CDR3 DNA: TGTGCCAGCAGCTTAGGAACGGGGGGGCCTATTGGGGATGAGCAGTTCTTC
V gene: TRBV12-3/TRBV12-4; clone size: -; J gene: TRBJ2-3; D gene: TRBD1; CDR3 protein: CASSEGAGTDTQYF; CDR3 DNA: TGTGCCAGCAGTGAGGGGGCCGGCACAGATACGCAGTATTTT
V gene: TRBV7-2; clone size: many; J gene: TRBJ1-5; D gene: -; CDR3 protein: CASSLGRPGNQPQHF; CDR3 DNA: TGTGCCAGCAGCTTAGGGCGTCCAGGGAATCAGCCCCAGCATTTT
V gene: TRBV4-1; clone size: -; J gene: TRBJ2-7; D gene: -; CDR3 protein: CASSHPGTDSEQYF; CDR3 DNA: TGCGCCAGCAGCCACCCCGGGACGGACTCCGAGCAGTACTTC
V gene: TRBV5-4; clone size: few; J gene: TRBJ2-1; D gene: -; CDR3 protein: CASSLIPGAHNEQFF; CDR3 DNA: TGTGCCAGCAGCTTGATCCCCGGGGCCCACAATGAGCAGTTCTTC
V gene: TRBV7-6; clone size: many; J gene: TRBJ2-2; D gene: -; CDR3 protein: CASSLARSGELFF; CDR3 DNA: TGTGCCAGCAGCTTAGCCCGCTCGGGGGAGCTGTTTTTT
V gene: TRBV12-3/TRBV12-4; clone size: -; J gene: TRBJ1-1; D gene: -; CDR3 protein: CASISAYTEAFF; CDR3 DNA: TGTGCCAGCATTAGTGCATACACTGAAGCTTTCTTT
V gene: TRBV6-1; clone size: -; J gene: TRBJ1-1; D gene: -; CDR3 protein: CASSEGWGGSLNTEAFF; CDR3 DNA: TGTGCCAGCAGTGAGGGATGGGGCGGGAGCTTGAACACTGAAGCTTTCTTT
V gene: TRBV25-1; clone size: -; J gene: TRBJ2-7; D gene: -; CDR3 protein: CASSGGVYEQYF; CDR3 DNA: TGTGCCAGCAGTGGGGGGGTTTACGAGCAGTACTTC
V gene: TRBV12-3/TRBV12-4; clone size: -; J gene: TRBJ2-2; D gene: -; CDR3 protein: CASSFQQSGDGELFF; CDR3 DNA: TGTGCCAGCAGTTTTCAACAGTCGGGGGACGGGGAGCTGTTTTTT
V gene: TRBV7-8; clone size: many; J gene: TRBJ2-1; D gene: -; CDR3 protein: CASSLLRAGEGPNEQFF; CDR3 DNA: TGTGCCAGCAGCTTACTTAGGGCAGGGGAGGGGCCCAATGAGCAGTTCTTC
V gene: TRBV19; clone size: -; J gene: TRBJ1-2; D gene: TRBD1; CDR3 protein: CASSLPGQGIYGYTF; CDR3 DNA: TGTGCCAGTAGTCTTCCCGGACAGGGGATCTATGGCTACACCTTC
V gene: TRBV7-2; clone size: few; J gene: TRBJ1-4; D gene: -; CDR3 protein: CASSYTGVNLGLEKLFF; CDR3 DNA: TGTGCCAGCAGCTATACAGGTGTAAACCTTGGTCTAGAAAAACTGTTTTTT
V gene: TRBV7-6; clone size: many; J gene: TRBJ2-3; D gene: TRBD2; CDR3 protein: CASSLGGGAGDTQYF; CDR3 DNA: TGTGCCAGCAGCTTGGGCGGGGGGGCCGGAGATACGCAGTATTTT
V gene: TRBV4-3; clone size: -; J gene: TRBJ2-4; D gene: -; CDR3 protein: CASSQGLTYSEAKNIQYF; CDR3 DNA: TGCGCCAGCAGCCAAGGACTAACCTACTCGGAGGCCAAAAACATTCAGTACTTC
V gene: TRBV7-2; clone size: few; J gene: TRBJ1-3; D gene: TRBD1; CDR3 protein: CASSLGGTGPGNTIYF; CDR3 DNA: TGTGCCAGCAGCTTAGGGGGGACAGGACCCGGAAACACCATATATTTT
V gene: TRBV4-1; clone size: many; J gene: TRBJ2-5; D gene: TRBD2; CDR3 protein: CASSQGPSGGPLETQYF; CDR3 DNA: TGCGCCAGCAGCCAAGGCCCTAGCGGGGGGCCCTTGGAGACCCAGTACTTC
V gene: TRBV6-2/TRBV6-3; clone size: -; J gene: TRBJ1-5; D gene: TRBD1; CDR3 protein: CASSYVPGTDAYYSNQPQHF; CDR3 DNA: TGTGCCAGCAGTTACGTTCCGGGGACAGACGCCTATTATAGCAATCAGCCCCAGCATTTT
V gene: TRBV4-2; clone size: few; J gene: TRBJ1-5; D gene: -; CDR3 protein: CASSQVGQGGDNQPQHF; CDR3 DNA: TGTGCCAGCAGCCAAGTCGGGCAAGGGGGGGACAATCAGCCCCAGCATTTT
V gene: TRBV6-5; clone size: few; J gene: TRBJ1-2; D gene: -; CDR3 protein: CASSYNLPARVYGYTF; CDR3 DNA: TGTGCCAGCAGTTATAATTTACCAGCTCGCGTCTATGGCTACACCTTC
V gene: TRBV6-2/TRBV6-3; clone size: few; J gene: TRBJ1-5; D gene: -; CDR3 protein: CASSYWGGLGNQPQHF; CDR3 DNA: TGTGCCAGCAGTTACTGGGGGGGTTTGGGCAATCAGCCCCAGCATTTT
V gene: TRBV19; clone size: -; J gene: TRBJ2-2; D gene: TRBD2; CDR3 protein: CASSSGGGYAGELFF; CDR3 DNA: TGTGCCAGTAGTAGCGGGGGAGGGTACGCCGGGGAGCTGTTTTTT
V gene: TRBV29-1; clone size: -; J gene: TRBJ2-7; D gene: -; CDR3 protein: CSVAPGVGEQYF; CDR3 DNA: TGCAGCGTTGCTCCAGGAGTGGGCGAGCAGTACTTC
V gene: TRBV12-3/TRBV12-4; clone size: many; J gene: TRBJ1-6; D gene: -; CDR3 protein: CASSLNPYNSPLHF; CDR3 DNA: TGTGCCAGCAGTTTGAACCCCTATAATTCACCCCTCCACTTT
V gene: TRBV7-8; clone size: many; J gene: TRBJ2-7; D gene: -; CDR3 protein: CASSPQRAGSYEQYF; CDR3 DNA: TGTGCCAGCAGCCCACAGCGGGCGGGCTCCTACGAGCAGTACTTC
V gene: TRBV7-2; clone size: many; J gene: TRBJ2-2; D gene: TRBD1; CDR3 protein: CASSLGQGRTGELFF; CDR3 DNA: TGTGCCAGCAGCCTTGGACAGGGGAGGACCGGGGAGCTGTTTTTT
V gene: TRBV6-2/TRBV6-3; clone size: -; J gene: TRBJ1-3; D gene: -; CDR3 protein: CASKLLSSGNTIYF; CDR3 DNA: TGTGCCAGCAAGCTACTGAGCTCTGGAAACACCATATATTTT
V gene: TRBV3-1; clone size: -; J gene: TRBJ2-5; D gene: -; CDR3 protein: CASSQGTKETQYF; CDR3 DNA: TGTGCCAGCAGCCAAGGGACTAAAGAGACCCAGTACTTC
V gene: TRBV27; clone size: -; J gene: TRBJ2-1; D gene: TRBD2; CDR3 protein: CASSPLLAGGLSEQFF; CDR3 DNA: TGTGCCAGCAGTCCCCTCCTAGCGGGGGGGCTTTCTGAGCAGTTCTTC
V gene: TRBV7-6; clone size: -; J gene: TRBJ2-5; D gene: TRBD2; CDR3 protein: CASSFVAGTQETQYF; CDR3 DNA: TGTGCCAGCAGCTTCGTAGCGGGGACACAAGAGACCCAGTACTTC
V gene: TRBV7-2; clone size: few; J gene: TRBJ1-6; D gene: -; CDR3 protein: CASSPEGRTVYNSPLHF; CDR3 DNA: TGTGCCAGCAGCCCAGAAGGCCGGACAGTCTATAATTCACCCCTCCACTTT
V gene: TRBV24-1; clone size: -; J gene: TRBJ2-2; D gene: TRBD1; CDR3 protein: CATDRGSNTGVLFF; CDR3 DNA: TGTGCCACCGACAGGGGTTCGAACACCGGGGTGCTGTTTTTT
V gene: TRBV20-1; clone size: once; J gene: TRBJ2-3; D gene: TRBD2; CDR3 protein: CSARDAGGPSDTQYF; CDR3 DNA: TGCAGTGCTAGAGATGCGGGGGGGCCCTCAGATACGCAGTATTTT
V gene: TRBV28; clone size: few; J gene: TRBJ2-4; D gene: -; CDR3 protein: CASTRGVFNKNIQYF; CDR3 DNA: TGTGCCAGCACCAGAGGGGTCTTCAACAAAAACATTCAGTACTTC
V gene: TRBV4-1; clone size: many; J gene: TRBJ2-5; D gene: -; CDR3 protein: CASSQDRGVEATQYF; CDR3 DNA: TGCGCCAGCAGCCAAGATAGGGGCGTGGAGGCCACCCAGTACTTC
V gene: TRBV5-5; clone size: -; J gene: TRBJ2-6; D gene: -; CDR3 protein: CASSLAGGLSGANVLTF; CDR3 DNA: TGTGCCAGCAGCTTGGCCGGCGGGCTCTCTGGGGCCAACGTCCTGACTTTC
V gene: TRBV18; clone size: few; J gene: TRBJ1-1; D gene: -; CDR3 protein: CASFSDSPTEAFF; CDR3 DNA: TGTGCCAGCTTCTCGGACAGCCCCACTGAAGCTTTCTTT
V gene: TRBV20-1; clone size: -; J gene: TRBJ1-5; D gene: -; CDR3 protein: CSAEDSNQPQHF; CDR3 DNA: TGCAGTGCTGAGGACAGCAATCAGCCCCAGCATTTT
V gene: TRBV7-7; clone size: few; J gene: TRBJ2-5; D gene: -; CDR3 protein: CASSKTGNKKETQYF; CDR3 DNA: TGTGCTAGCAGCAAAACCGGGAATAAGAAAGAGACCCAGTACTTC
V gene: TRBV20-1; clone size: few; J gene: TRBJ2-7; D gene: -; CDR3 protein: CSAREMDIQAGAYEQYF; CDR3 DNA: TGCAGTGCTAGAGAAATGGACATCCAAGCCGGCGCCTACGAGCAGTACTTC
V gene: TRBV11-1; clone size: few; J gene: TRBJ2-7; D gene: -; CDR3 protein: CASSSRVFYEQYF; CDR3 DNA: TGTGCCAGCAGCTCCAGGGTTTTCTACGAGCAGTACTTC
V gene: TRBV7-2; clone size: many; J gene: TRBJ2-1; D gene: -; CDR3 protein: CASSPGPGAMYNEQFF; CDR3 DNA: TGTGCCAGCAGCCCGGGCCCCGGGGCGATGTACAATGAGCAGTTCTTC
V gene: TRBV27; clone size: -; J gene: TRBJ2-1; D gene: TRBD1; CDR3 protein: CATRDGDRVGNEQFF; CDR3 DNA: TGTGCCACCCGTGATGGGGACAGGGTTGGAAATGAGCAGTTCTTC
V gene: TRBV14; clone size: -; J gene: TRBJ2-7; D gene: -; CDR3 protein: CASSHRHYEQYF; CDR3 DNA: TGTGCCAGCAGCCACCGCCACTACGAGCAGTACTTC
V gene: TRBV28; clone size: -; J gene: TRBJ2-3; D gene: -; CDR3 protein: CAGRWPTDTQYF; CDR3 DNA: TGTGCCGGCCGATGGCCCACAGATACGCAGTATTTT